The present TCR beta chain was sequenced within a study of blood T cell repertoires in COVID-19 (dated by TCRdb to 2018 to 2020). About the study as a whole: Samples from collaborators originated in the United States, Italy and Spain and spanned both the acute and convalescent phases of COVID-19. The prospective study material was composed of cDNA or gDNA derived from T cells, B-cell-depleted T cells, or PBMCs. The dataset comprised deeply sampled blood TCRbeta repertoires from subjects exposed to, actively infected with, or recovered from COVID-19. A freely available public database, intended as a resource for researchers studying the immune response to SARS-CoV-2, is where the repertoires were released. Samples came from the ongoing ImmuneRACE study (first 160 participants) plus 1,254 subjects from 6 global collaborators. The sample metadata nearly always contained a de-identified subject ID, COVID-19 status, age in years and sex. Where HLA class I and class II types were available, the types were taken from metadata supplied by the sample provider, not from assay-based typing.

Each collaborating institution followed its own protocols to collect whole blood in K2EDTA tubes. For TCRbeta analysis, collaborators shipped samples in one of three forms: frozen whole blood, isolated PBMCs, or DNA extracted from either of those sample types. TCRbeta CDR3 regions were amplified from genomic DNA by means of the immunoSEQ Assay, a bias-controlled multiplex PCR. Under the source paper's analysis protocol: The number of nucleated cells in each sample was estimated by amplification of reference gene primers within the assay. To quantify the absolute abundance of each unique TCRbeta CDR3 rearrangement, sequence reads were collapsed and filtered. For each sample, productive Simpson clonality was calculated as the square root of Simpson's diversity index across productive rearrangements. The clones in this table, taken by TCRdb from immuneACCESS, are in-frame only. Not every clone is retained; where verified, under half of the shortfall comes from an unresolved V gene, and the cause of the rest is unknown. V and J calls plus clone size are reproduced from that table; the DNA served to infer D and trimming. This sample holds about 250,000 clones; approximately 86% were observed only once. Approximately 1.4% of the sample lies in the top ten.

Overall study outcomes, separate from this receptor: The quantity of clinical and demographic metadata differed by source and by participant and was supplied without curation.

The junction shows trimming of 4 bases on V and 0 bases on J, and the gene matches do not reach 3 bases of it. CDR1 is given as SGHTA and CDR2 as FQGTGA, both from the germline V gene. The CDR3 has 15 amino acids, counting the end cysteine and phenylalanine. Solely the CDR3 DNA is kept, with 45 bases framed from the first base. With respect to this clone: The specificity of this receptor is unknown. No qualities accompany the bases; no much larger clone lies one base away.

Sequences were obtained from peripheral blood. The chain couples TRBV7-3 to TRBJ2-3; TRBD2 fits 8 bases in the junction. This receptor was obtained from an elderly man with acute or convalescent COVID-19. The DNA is TGTGCCAGCAGCTCGAGCGGGGGAAGCACAGATACGCAGTATTTT. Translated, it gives CASSSSGGSTDTQYF.